Each of the 15 T cell receptor beta chains below was sequenced from the same sample in a study of blood T cell repertoires in COVID-19. Assay used: immunoSEQ multiplex PCR; TCRdb lists only in-frame clones, some missing. This sample has around 78,000 clones, with more than 75% found just once. The sample consisted of peripheral blood. The receptors were gathered from a human donor in a cohort sampled during active COVID-19.

This chain joins TRBV7-6 and TRBJ2-6, with TRBD1 matching 7 bases. CDR1 and CDR2 (germline): SGHVS, FNYEAQ. V was clipped by 5 bases and J by 4 bases; unmatched bases: 14. The CDR3 length is 18 residues. The CDR3 nucleotides read TGTGCCAGCAGCCTCGCAATCCCTACAGGGGTCGGGGCCAACGTCCTGACTTTC. Its protein product is CASSLAIPTGVGANVLTF.

This chain connects TRBV5-5 to TRBJ2-7, with 9 bases identical to TRBD1. The CDR3 length is 15 residues. V shed 4 bases, J shed 4 bases, and the junction held 9 bases outside the gene matches. In germline, CDR1 is SGHKS, CDR2 YYEKEE (reference sequence). The chain's CDR3 is CASSPTGTGMYEQYF. DNA of the CDR3: TGTGCCAGCAGCCCTACCGGGACAGGGATGTACGAGCAGTACTTC.

This clone came up a few times. The chain employs TRBV7-2 and TRBJ1-4; TRBD1 aligns across 8 bases. Per the germline V gene, CDR1 is SGHTA and CDR2 is FQGNSA. V was pared by 5 bases and J by 7 bases, with 6 bases of the junction left unmatched. CDR3 length: 14 residues. CDR3 coding DNA: TGTGCCAGCAGCCCACGGACAGGGAGTGAAAAACTGTTTTTT. Residues: CASSPRTGSEKLFF.

The rearrangement uses TRBV29-1 and TRBJ2-6; D is unclear. The germline CDR1 and CDR2 sequences are SQVTM and ANQGSEA. V lost 6 bases to trimming and J lost 0 bases, with 9 bases between them. The CDR3 runs to 14 residues. The CDR3 spells CSVSSSSGANVLTF. CDR3 DNA sequence: TGCAGCGTATCCTCGAGCTCTGGGGCCAACGTCCTGACTTTC.

V and J are TRBV4-3 and TRBJ1-1; weak D call: TRBD1 (5 bases). This CDR3 has 18 amino acids. Germline V CDR1 and CDR2: LGHNA, YSLEER. Deletions cut 0 bases from V and 3 bases from J, with 20 bases between. In nucleotides, the CDR3 is TGCGCCAGCAGCCAAGAGGGAACCGGGGGTCGGCCGTACACTGAAGCTTTCTTT. Its protein is CASSQEGTGGRPYTEAFF.

This chain uses TRBV5-1 with TRBJ2-7; 10 positions agree with TRBD2. CDR3 length: 15 residues. V lost 1 base and J lost 5; bases outside the gene matches: 6. CDR1 and CDR2 (germline): SGHRS, YFSETQ. DNA for the CDR3: TGCGCCAGCAGCTTGCGCGGGACTAGCGTCCACGAGCAGTACTTC. Encoded protein: CASSLRGTSVHEQYF.

The gene calls are TRBV12-1 and TRBJ1-5. TRBV12-1 is noted as a pseudogene. This CDR3 has 15 residues. CDR3: CASSFCGVGNQPQHF. The CDR3 DNA reads TGTGCCAGCAGCTTTTGCGGGGTTGGCAATCAGCCCCAGCATTTT.

This chain links TRBV6-6 with TRBJ2-5, with D possibly being TRBD2 (5 bases). This CDR3 is 11 amino acids long. The ends were cut back, 6 bases at V and 5 bases at J, with 7 bases in the middle. CDR1 and CDR2 (germline): MNHNY, SVGAGI (reference sequence). CDR3 loop: CASSTGETQYF. Here the CDR3 DNA reads TGTGCCAGCAGCACGGGGGAGACCCAGTACTTC.

The V call is TRBV2, the J call TRBJ1-5; 7 bases are a match to TRBD1. The ends lost 7 bases at V and 6 bases at J; junction bases unmatched: 9. CDR1 is SNHLY, CDR2 FYNNEI, per germline. The CDR3 sequence is 14 residues long. In DNA, the CDR3 is TGTGCCAGCACAGGGGACAGCCAAAGTCAGCCCCAGCATTTT. It is translated as CASTGDSQSQPQHF.

This chain joins TRBV5-1 and TRBJ1-6, with 10 bases aligning to TRBD1. Trimming took 0 bases from V and 9 from J; bases not matched to a gene: 3. This CDR3 spans 15 amino acids. Germline V lookup: CDR1 SGHRS, CDR2 YFSETQ. The CDR3 coding sequence is TGCGCCAGCAGCTTGGGCGGACAGGGGGGTTCACCCCTCCACTTT. Translated: CASSLGGQGGSPLHF.

The rearrangement uses TRBV27 and TRBJ1-5; D unresolved. Trimming removed 0 bases from V and 4 bases from J, with 4 bases in between. The CDR3 length is 13 residues. Germline V gene data show CDR1 as MNHEY and CDR2 as SMNVEV (reference sequence). CDR3 sequence (DNA): TGTGCCAGCAGTTTATCCGGGAATCAGCCCCAGCATTTT. It codes for CASSLSGNQPQHF.

The DNA of the CDR3 is TGTGCCAGCAGCTCGGACAGGGGTTACGAGCAGTACTTC. Amino acid sequence: CASSSDRGYEQYF. The V gene is TRBV7-2, the J gene TRBJ2-7, with 9 nucleotides matching TRBD1. The ends lost 4 bases at V and 4 bases at J; junction bases unmatched: 2. The germline CDR1 and CDR2 sequences are SGHTA and FQGNSA. The CDR3 spans 13 residues.

The chain combines TRBV5-1 with TRBJ1-4; 7 nucleotides align to TRBD1. This CDR3 has 15 amino acids. Looked up from germline, CDR1 is SGHRS and CDR2 is YFSETQ. V was clipped by 4 bases and J by 5 bases; unmatched bases: 8. CDR3 sequence reads: CASSGGQFKNEKLFF. CDR3 DNA sequence: TGCGCCAGCAGCGGGGGACAGTTTAAGAATGAAAAACTGTTTTTT.

V usage is TRBV29-1 and J usage is TRBJ1-2; the match to TRBD1 covers 9 bases. CDR1 SQVTM and CDR2 ANQGSEA come from the germline V gene. The CDR3 has 15 amino acids. V lost 3 bases, J lost 3 bases, and 8 bases stayed unmatched. The CDR3 spells CSVEGQGNNDYGYTF. CDR3 DNA sequence: TGCAGCGTTGAGGGACAGGGCAATAATGACTATGGCTACACCTTC.

This sequence joins TRBV5-8 and TRBJ1-2; D gene ambiguous. Germline V gene data show CDR1 as SGHTS and CDR2 as YDEGEE. V shed 4 bases and J shed 5 bases, with 18 bases lying between them. The CDR3 covers 15 residues. Here the CDR3 DNA reads TGTGCCAGCAGCCCCTTAGCGGGGTTTACTTATGGCTACACCTTC. It translates to CASSPLAGFTYGYTF.